These T cell receptor beta chains were read from a single sample in a study of blood T cells in healthy people across ages. Each CDR3 protein is one row after TCRdb ran MiXCR on the 5' RACE reads. In the table there are under 2 million distinct CDR3 sequences, roughly a third of which are singletons. Sequencing used blood. The receptor source for this set is a woman in her thirties in good health. Each CDR3 is given with its conserved first and last residue. Each record gives: V gene, D gene, clone size, J gene, CDR3 DNA, CDR3 protein. The D gene is left open where the match is weak. The size field is filled for only some rows; it gives once, few, many or a size class.

>TRBV5-5|TRBD1|few|TRBJ2-7
TGTGCCAGCAGCGTGACAGGGGCCAACGAGCAGTACTTC
CASSVTGANEQYF
>TRBV6-1|.|many|TRBJ2-3
TGTGCCAGCAGTGTGATATACCGGACTAGCACAGATACGCAGTATTTT
CASSVIYRTSTDTQYF
>TRBV2|.|.|TRBJ2-3
TGTGCCAGCGAAAGCTCTGGGACATATGTCGGCACTCGCACAGATACGCAGTATTTT
CASESSGTYVGTRTDTQYF
>TRBV9|.|few|TRBJ2-5
TGTGCCAGCAGCGTTTCGACAGGAAACCGTGAAGAGACCCAGTACTTC
CASSVSTGNREETQYF
>TRBV2|TRBD2|few|TRBJ2-7
TGTGCCAGCAGTGTCATCGGGACTAGCGGGTACGAGCAGTACTTC
CASSVIGTSGYEQYF
>TRBV6-1|.|.|TRBJ2-6
TGTGCCAGCAGTGAAGCGGCACGAGGAGTCTCTGGGGCCAACGTCCTGACTTTC
CASSEAARGVSGANVLTF
>TRBV6-2/TRBV6-3|TRBD2|.|TRBJ2-7
TGTGCCAGCAGCTCCCGCGGGGGAGACTACGAGCAGTACTTC
CASSSRGGDYEQYF
>TRBV2|TRBD2|once|TRBJ2-7
TGTGCCAGCAGTGAACGTAGCGGGGTCCGGTACGAGCAGTACTTC
CASSERSGVRYEQYF
>TRBV5-1|.|few|TRBJ2-1
TGCGCCAGCAGCTCGGCCGGAGACTGGACACTCGGTGAGCAGTTCTTC
CASSSAGDWTLGEQFF
>TRBV14|.|few|TRBJ2-1
TGTGCCAGCAGCCAAGATATTTCCTACAATGAGCAGTTCTTC
CASSQDISYNEQFF
>TRBV27|.|.|TRBJ2-1
TGTGCCAGCAGTTTATCGGCGGGGACCTTATACAATGAGCAGTTCTTC
CASSLSAGTLYNEQFF
>TRBV7-9|.|many|TRBJ2-7
TGCGCCAGCAGCCTGACGTCCGACTACGAGCAGTACTTC
CASSLTSDYEQYF
>TRBV28|.|.|TRBJ1-5
TGTGCCAGCAGTGCTCCCGGCACGCCCGCGCATTTT
CASSAPGTPAHF
>TRBV12-3/TRBV12-4|.|.|TRBJ1-1
TGTGCCAGCAGTAACAGGGAAAAGGGGGGCGGAGCTTTCTTT
CASSNREKGGGAFF
>TRBV9|.|.|TRBJ2-1
TGTGCCAGCAGCGTAGGACTAACAAATGAGCAGTTCTTC
CASSVGLTNEQFF
>TRBV12-3/TRBV12-4|.|.|TRBJ1-1
TGTGCCAGCAGTTCTAGACTGGGTACAGCTTTCTTT
CASSSRLGTAFF
>TRBV6-2/TRBV6-3|.|.|TRBJ2-7
TGTGCCAGCAGTTACTGGGAAAATAAGGGCTACGAGCAGTACTTC
CASSYWENKGYEQYF
>TRBV11-2|.|few|TRBJ2-5
TGTGCCAGCAGCTTAATGACGAGGAGCCAAGAGACCCAGTACTTC
CASSLMTRSQETQYF
>TRBV7-2|TRBD2|few|TRBJ2-1
TGTGCCAGCGGCAGACTAGCCGCCTACAATGAGCAGTTCTTC
CASGRLAAYNEQFF
>TRBV29-1|.|many|TRBJ2-5
TGCAGCGTTGAGAAGGGGTCGGAGACCCAGTACTTC
CSVEKGSETQYF
>TRBV30|.|.|TRBJ2-6
TGTGCCTGGAGTGATCCGGGGGCCAACGTCCTGACTTTC
CAWSDPGANVLTF
>TRBV29-1|TRBD2|many|TRBJ2-5
TGCAGCGTGTACCCTCGACTAGCGGCATACCAAGAGACCCAGTACTTC
CSVYPRLAAYQETQYF
>TRBV7-9|TRBD1|few|TRBJ2-7
TGTGCCAGCATCCGGGTCGGGGACAGGGGTTACGAGCAGTACTTC
CASIRVGDRGYEQYF
>TRBV9|.|few|TRBJ2-7
TGTGCCAGCAGCTGGTCTACCCCCTCCTACGAGCAGTACTTC
CASSWSTPSYEQYF
>TRBV5-1|.|many|TRBJ2-6
TGCGCCAGCAGCCCTGGGCGCTCTGGGGCCAACGTCCTGACTTTC
CASSPGRSGANVLTF
>TRBV10-3|.|.|TRBJ2-7
TGTGCCATCAGTGTGGGCCCCTCCCCCGGGGCCCCTCGGTACGAGCAGTACTTC
CAISVGPSPGAPRYEQYF
>TRBV3-1|TRBD2|few|TRBJ2-3
TGTGCCAGCAGCCAATCCGGGACTAGCGGATTTACAGATACGCAGTATTTT
CASSQSGTSGFTDTQYF
>TRBV7-9|.|.|TRBJ2-3
TGTGCCAGCAGCTTAGCTGACAGTCCGAGCACAGATACGCAGTATTTT
CASSLADSPSTDTQYF
>TRBV4-1|.|few|TRBJ1-2
TGCGCCAGCAGCTCCGGCCGGGTTCAGAACTATGGCTACACCTTC
CASSSGRVQNYGYTF
>TRBV27|TRBD1|.|TRBJ2-7
TGTGCCAGTAAAAGGGGGCCCCAATCCTACGAGCAGTACTTC
CASKRGPQSYEQYF